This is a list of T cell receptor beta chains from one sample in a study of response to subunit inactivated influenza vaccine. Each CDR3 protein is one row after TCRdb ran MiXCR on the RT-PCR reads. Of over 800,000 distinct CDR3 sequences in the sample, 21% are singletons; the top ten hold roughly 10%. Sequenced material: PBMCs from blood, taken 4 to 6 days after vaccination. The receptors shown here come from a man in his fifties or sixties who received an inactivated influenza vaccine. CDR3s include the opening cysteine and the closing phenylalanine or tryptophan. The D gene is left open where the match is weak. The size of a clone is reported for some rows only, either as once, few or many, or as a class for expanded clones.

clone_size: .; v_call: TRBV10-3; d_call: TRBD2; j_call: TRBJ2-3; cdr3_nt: TGTGCCATCAGTGAGTCGATAGCGGGTAGCACAGATACGCAGTATTTT; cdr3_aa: CAISESIAGSTDTQYF
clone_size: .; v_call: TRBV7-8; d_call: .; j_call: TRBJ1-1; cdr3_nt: TGTGCCAGCAGCTTAGATGGGGGGGCCGCCGCTGAAGCTTTCTTT; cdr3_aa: CASSLDGGAAAEAFF
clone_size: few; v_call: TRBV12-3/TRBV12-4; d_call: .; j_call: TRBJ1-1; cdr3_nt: TGTGCCAGCAGTTTAGCGCGAAGGGGTGAAGCTTTCTTT; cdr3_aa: CASSLARRGEAFF
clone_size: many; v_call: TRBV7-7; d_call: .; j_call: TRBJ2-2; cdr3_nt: TGTGCTAGCAGCTATGGACGGGGCGGGGAGCTGTTTTTT; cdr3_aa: CASSYGRGGELFF
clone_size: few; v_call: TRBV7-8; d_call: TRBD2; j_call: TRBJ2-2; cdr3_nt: TGTGCCAGCAGCTTAACTAGCGGGGGGGCCTTGACCGGGGAGCTGTTTTTT; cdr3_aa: CASSLTSGGALTGELFF
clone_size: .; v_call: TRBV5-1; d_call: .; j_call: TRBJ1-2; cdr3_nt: TGCGCCAGCAGCTTGGGGGGCCCGGACGGTGAATATGGCTACACCTTC; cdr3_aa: CASSLGGPDGEYGYTF
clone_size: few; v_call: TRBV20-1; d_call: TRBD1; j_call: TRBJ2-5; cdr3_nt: TGCAGTGCCTCACTTACGACAGGGAGTGAGACCCAGTACTTC; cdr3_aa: CSASLTTGSETQYF
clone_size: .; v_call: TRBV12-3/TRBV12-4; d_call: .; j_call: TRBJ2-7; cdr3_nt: TGTGCCAGCAGCTATGACGACTACGAGCAGTACTTC; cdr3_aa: CASSYDDYEQYF
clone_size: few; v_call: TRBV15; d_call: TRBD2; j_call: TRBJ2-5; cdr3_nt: TGTGCCACCAGCCCAGCGGGGGGGCGAGAGACCCAGTACTTC; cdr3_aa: CATSPAGGRETQYF
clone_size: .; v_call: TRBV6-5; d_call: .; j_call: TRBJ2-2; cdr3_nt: TGTGCCAGCAGTTACTCTTACAGGAACCCTCCGAACACCGGGGAGCTGTTTTTT; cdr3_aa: CASSYSYRNPPNTGELFF
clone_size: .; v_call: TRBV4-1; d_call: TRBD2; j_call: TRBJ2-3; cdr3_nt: TGCGCCAGCAGCCACCGACTAGCGGGGGGTAGAACAGATACGCAGTATTTT; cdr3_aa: CASSHRLAGGRTDTQYF
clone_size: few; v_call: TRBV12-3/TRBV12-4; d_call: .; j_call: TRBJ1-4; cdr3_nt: TGTGCCAGCAGTTCCCCGGAAAAACTGTTTTTT; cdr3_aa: CASSSPEKLFF
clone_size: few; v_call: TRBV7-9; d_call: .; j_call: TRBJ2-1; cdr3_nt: TGTGCCAGCACGCGAGACTACAATGAGCAGTTCTTC; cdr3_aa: CASTRDYNEQFF
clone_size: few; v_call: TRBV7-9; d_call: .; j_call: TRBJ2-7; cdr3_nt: TGTGCCAGCAGCTTAGCGGAGGTCGGAGAGCAGTACTTC; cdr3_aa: CASSLAEVGEQYF
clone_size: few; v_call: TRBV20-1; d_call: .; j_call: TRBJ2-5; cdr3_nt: TGCAGTGCCACCCCCCCCGGGGGGCCTCAGGAATACTTC; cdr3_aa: CSATPPGGPQEYF
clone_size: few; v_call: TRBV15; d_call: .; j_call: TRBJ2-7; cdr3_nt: TGTGCCACCAGCAGAGAAAGGGACCTAAGCTCCTACGAGCAGTACTTC; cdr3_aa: CATSRERDLSSYEQYF
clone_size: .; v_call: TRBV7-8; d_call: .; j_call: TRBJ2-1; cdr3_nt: TGTGCCAGCAGCCCAGACCCAGCGCTAGATGAGCAGTTCTTC; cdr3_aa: CASSPDPALDEQFF
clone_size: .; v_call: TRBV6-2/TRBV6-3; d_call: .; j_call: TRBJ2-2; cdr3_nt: TGTGCCAGCAGTTACTGGAGACACAACACCGGGGAGCTGTTTTTT; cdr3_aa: CASSYWRHNTGELFF
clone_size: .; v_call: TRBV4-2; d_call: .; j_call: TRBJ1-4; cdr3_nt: TGTGCCAGCAGCCAAGTAGGTTCCCTGGGGGAAAAACTGTTTTTT; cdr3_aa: CASSQVGSLGEKLFF
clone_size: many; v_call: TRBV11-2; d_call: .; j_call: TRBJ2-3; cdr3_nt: TGTGCCAGCAGCTCTCTTGAACAGGGTCGAGCTTCCTCGGATACGCAGTATTTT; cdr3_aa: CASSSLEQGRASSDTQYF
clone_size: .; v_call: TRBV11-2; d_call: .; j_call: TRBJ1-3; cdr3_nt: TGTGCCAGCAGCCTCGAATACTCTGGAAACACCATATATTTT; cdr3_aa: CASSLEYSGNTIYF
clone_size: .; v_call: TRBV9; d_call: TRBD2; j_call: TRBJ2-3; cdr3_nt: TGTGCCAGCAGCGTAGCTCTTGAGCGGGAGAGGGGAACAGATACGCAGTATTTT; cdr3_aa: CASSVALERERGTDTQYF
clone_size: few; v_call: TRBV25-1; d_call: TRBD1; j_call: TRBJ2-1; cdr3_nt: TGTGCCAGCAGTGAAATCTGGACAGGGGTCAATGAGCAGTTCTTC; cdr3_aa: CASSEIWTGVNEQFF
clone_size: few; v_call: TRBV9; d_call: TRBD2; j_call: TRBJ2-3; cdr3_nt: TGTGCCAGCAGCGTAGGGCTAGCGGGAGATACGCAGTATTTT; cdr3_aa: CASSVGLAGDTQYF
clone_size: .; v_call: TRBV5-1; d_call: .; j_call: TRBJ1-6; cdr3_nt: TGCGCCAGCGGCTTGGAAGTTGCCAGTAGCTCCTATAATTCACCCCTCCACTTT; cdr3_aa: CASGLEVASSSYNSPLHF
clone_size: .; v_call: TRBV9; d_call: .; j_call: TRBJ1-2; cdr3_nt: TGTGCCAGCAGCGTGGACGGGGTTTGGGATGGCTACACCTTC; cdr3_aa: CASSVDGVWDGYTF
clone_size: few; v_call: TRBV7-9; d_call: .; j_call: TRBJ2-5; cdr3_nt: TGTGCCTGGGAGGGGGATGTCGAGACCCAGTACTTC; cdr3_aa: CAWEGDVETQYF
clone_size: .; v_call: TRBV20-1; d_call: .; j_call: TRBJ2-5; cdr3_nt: TGCAGTGCTAGAACCGGCCAGTGGGTCCAAGAGACCCAGTACTTC; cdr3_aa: CSARTGQWVQETQYF
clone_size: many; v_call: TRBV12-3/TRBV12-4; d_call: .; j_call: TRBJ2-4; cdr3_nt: TGTGCCAGCAGTTTGGAAGAAACCCTAGCCAAAAACATTCAGTACTTC; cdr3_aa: CASSLEETLAKNIQYF
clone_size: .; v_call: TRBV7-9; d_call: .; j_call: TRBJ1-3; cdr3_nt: TGTGCCAGCAGCTTAGCGACGAGCTCTGGAAACACCATATATTTT; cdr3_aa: CASSLATSSGNTIYF
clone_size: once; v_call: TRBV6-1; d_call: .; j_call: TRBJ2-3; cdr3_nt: TGTGCCAGCAGTCCCAGGGGCAGTCTCGATACGCAGTATTTT; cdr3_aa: CASSPRGSLDTQYF
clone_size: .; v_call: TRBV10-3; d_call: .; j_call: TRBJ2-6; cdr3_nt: TGTGCCATCAGTGAGGCCCTCGGGGCCAACGTCCTGATTTTC; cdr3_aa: CAISEALGANVLIF
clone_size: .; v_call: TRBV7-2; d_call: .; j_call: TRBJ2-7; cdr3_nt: TGTGCCAGCAGCTTAGTTACAAACTACGAGCAGTACTTC; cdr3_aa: CASSLVTNYEQYF
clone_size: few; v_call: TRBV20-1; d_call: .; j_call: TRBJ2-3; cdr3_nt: TGCAGTGCTAGCGGGGACTTCGGGACGCAGTATTTT; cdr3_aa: CSASGDFGTQYF
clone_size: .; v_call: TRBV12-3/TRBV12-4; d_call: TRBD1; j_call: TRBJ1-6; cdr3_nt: TGTGCCAGCACCCCCGGGACAGGGTATAGTTCACCCCTCCACTTT; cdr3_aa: CASTPGTGYSSPLHF
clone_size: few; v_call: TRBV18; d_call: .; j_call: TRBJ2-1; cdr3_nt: TGTGCCAGCTCACCTGGACAGATACTCAATGAGCAGTTCTTC; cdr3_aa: CASSPGQILNEQFF
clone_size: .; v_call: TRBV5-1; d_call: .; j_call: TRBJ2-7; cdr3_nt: TGCGCCAGCAGCCCCTCTTGGGGGGCAGGACGCGAGCAGTACTTC; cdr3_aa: CASSPSWGAGREQYF
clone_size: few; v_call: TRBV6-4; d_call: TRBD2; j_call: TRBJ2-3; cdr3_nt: TGTGCCAGCAATGACCCCGGGACTAGCGGGGGGGCCCTAGCAACAGATACGCAGTATTTT; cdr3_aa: CASNDPGTSGGALATDTQYF
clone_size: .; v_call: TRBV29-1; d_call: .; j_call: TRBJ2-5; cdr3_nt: TGCAGCGTTGACTGGACGGTCCGACGGTACTTC; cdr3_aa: CSVDWTVRRYF
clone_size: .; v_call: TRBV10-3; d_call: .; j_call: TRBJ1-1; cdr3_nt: TGTGCCATCAATTCGGGTTTCGACACGAACACTGAAGCTTTCTTT; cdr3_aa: CAINSGFDTNTEAFF